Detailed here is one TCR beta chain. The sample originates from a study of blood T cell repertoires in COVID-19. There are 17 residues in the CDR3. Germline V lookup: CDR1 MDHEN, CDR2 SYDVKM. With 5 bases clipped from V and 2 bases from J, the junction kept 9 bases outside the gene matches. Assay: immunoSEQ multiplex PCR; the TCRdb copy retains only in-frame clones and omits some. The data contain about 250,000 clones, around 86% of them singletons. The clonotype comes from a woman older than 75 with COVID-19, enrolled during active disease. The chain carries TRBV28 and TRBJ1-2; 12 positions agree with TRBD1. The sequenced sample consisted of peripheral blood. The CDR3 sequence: CASSPAGTGGWNYGYTF. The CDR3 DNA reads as TGTGCCAGCAGTCCGGCCGGGACAGGGGGCTGGAACTATGGCTACACCTTC.